This entry features one T cell receptor beta chain sequence. It has no known antigen specificity. No clone much larger than this one lies a single base away; base qualities are absent. Healthy HIV-negative adults with no recently reported acute infections or vaccinations were included as donors. Only Caucasian adults living in Nashville, Tennessee, USA were represented among the donors. Magnetic negative selection was used to enrich CD4+ T cells, after which naive cells were positively selected on CD45RA and the negative fraction became the memory subset. Blood was collected by leukapheresis, and PBMCs were isolated by Ficoll-Histopaque density gradient centrifugation and then cryopreserved in liquid nitrogen vapor phase. Purity and quantity of every magnetically sorted T cell population were checked by analytical flow cytometry. Genomic DNA was isolated from every sorted fraction and measured by UV absorbance on a Nanodrop 2000c.

The data were obtained in a study of shared clonotypes between healthy human individuals (dated by TCRdb to the early 2020s). Turning to the overall study: The cohort included three men and two women between 18 and 49 years of age. For each donor, three plates each were used for CD4 naive and CD4 memory, two plates were used for CD8 naive, and one plate was used for CD8 memory. To estimate repertoire size and how much clonotype sharing occurs between individuals, the study deeply sequenced the blood TCR repertoires of several healthy adults. Different laboratories and diverse techniques were used to prepare libraries and sequence TCR repertoires, to increase sequencing depth and limit assay-specific biases. Leukapheresis yielded between about 0.94 and 8.9 billion PBMCs per donor. Beyond this particular receptor, the publication reports: The small number of donors limited the genetic and exposure-history diversity represented. When several donors were compared, the shared fraction of clonotypes was about 5.4% for naive CD4, less than 4% for naive CD8, more than 2% for memory CD4, and roughly 0.4% for memory CD8. Even with the large sequencing depth, rarefaction of the sorted-subset datasets indicated that sequencing was incomplete. Estimated clonotype richness was generally larger for naive than for memory subsets. Sampling was limited to blood, and TCR repertoires in tissue likely differ from TCR repertoires in blood. Higher generation probabilities were observed for clonotypes shared by all four sorted-subset donors than for non-shared clonotypes. Pairwise subsampling indicated that sequencing depth was expected to affect the degree of clonotype sharing among donors.

The CDR3, cysteine through phenylalanine, is 17 amino acids long. Of the read, only the CDR3 DNA is kept; its 51 bases are in frame from base 1. V is pruned by 3 bases and J by 2 bases, leaving 6 bases of the junction without a gene match. For CDR1 and CDR2, the germline V gene lists ENHRY and SYGVKD. Using the deep immunoSEQ assay, multiplex PCR amplified TCR CDR3 regions from genomic DNA. Extracted genomic DNA from each cell subset was spread evenly across all wells of several immunoSEQ 96-well plates, with each plate serving as a replicate. For sorted subsets, each replicate PCR was loaded with 200 ng genomic DNA, equivalent to approximately 27,000 T cell genomes. The purified libraries were quantified using a Qubit 3.0 fluorometer, sized with a Bioanalyzer 2100, and then quantified again using the KAPA Library Quantification kit. A separate single-read 150-cycle Illumina NextSeq 550 flow cell was used to sequence each immunoSEQ 96-well plate. The authors processed their data as follows. Because only junctional sequences without quality scores were contained in the immunoSEQ output, filtering matching that applied to full-length reads could not be performed. Sequences were annotated with PyIR, a Python wrapper for IgBLAST v1.9, using IMGT germline references to assign V/J genes and CDR3. Reads were filtered out if the reads had weak V/J assignments (E-value above 1e-6), no CDR3, stop codons, out-of-frame junctions, or ambiguous translated residues. V3J clonotypes were defined by identical inferred V gene, J gene, and CDR3 amino acid sequence. The percentage overlap between two repertoires was calculated by dividing the number of shared unique clonotypes by the size of the smaller repertoire. RTK rarefaction, the Chao1 estimator, and Recon v2.1 estimates of unobserved clonotypes were used to assess repertoire richness. Generation probabilities were computed with OLGA for all TCRbeta clonotypes obtained by the gDNA method from a few donors. Drawn from immuneACCESS, this table holds only the in-frame rearrangements with V and J called that TCRdb kept. Clones are partly lost; checked studies trace under half to an unresolved V gene and leave the rest unexplained. That table furnishes V, J and clone size, whereas the DNA furnished D and trimming. Within this sample are over a million clones, with about 84% of them counted one time only. In total, the top ten clones hold 0.55% to 0.7% of the sample.

Sequencing input: memory CD4+ T cells from PBMCs. In the paper's terms, the cell subset or site label means: CD45RA-negative fraction. The origin of this receptor is a young man in good health. Some clones in this sample may be carry-over from other donors' samples. The V and J genes are TRBV10-3 and TRBJ2-5, with 13 bases aligning to TRBD2. Read as DNA, the sequence is TGTGCCATCAGTGAAGGACTAGCGGGAGTAGGGCAAGAGACCCAGTACTTC. Translation gives CAISEGLAGVGQETQYF.